The T cell receptor beta chain described here comes from a study of T cells in Graves' hyperthyroidism and ophthalmopathy. Notes on the study in general: Most clonotypes expanded in thyroid above 0.001 were likewise present in blood.

Orbital computed tomography, thyroid ultrasound, serum thyroxine and TRAb, and clinical symptoms together informed the diagnoses. This clonotype has at least ten counts. Its antigen is unidentified. RNA transcripts were the template for amplifying TCR beta CDR3 regions. Using the HTBI primer set, a first-round RT-PCR was run on the TCR CDR3. TCRdb itself ran the multiplex PCR reads through MiXCR, one entry per CDR3 protein. This repertoire shows a few hundred thousand distinct CDR3 sequences, approximately 13% found once; its top ten account for around 21%. This TCR was recovered from a man aged 25-40 years with Graves' hyperthyroidism that later progressed to Graves' ophthalmopathy. Sequences were obtained from blood.

In nucleotides, the CDR3 is TGCGCCAGCAGCTTGGCCGGACAGGAGAACACTGAAGCTTTCTTT. It translates to CASSLAGQENTEAFF. The V call is TRBV5-1, the J call TRBJ1-1, with 7 bases matching TRBD1. The germline gives CDR1 SGHRS, CDR2 YFSETQ. The CDR3 sequence is 15 residues long. The V gene end was trimmed by 0 bases and the J gene end by 1 base; junction bases not matched to a gene: 3.